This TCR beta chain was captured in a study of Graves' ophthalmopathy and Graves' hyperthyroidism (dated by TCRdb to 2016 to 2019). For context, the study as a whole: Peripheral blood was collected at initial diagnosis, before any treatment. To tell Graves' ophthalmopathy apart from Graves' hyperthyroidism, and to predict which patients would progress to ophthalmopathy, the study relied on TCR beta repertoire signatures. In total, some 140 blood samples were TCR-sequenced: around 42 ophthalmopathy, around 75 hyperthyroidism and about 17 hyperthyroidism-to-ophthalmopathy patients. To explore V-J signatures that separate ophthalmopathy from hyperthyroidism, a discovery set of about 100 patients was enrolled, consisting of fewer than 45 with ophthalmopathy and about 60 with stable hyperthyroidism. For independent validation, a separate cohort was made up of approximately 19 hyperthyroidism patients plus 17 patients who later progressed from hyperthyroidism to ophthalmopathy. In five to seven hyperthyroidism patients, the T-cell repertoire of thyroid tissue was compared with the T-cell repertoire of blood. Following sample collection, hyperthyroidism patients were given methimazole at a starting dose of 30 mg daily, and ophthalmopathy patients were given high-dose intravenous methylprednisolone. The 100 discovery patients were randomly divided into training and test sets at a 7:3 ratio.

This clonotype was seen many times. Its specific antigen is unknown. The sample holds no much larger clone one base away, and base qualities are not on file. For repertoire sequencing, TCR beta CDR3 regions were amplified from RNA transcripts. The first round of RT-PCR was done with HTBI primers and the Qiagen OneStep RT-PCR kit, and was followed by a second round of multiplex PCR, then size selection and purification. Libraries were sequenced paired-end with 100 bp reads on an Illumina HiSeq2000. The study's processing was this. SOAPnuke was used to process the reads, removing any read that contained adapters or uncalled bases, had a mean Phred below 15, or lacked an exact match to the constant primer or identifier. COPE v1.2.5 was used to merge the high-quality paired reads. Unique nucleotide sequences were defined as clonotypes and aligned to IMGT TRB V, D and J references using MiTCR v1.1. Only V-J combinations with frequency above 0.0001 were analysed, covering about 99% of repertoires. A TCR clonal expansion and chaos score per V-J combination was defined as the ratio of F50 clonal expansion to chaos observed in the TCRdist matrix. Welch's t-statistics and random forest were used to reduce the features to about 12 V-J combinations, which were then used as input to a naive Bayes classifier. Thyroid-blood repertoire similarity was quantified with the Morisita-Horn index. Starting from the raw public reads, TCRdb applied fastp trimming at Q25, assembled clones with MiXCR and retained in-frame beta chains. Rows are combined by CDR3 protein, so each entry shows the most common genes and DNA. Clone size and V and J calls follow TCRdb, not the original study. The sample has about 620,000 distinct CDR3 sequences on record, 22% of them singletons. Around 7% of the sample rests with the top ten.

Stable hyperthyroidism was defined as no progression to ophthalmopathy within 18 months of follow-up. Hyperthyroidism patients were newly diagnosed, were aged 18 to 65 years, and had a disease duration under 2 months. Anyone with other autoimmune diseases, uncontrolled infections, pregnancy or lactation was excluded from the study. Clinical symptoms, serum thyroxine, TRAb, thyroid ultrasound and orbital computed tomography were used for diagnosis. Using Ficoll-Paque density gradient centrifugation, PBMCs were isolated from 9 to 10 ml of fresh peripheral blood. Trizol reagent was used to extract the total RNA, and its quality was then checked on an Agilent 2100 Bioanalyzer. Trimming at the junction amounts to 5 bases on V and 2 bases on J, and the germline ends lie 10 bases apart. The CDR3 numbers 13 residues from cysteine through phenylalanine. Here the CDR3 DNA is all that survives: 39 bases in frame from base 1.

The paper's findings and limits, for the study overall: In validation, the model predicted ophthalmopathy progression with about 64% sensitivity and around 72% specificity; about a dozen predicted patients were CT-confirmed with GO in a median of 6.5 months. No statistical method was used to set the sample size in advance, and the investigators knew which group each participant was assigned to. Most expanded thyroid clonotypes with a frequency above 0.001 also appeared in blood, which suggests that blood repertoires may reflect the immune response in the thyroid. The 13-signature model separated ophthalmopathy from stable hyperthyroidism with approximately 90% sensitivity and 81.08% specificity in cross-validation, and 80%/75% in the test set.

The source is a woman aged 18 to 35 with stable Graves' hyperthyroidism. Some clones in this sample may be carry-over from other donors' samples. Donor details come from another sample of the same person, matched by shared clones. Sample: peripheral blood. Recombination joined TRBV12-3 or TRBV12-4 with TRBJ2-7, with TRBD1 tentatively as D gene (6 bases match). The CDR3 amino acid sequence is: CASSPDRTYEQYF. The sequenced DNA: TGTGCCAGCAGTCCAGACAGGACCTACGAGCAGTACTTC.